The clone carrying this T cell receptor (beta chain) was seen more than once but under ten times. What it recognizes is unknown. The data derive from a study of vaccination effects on CD4 cells after COVID-19. Before any sequencing was done, the ViraFEST assay used viral peptide pools to expand antigen-specific CD4+ T cells. Culture lasted about 10 days before CD4+ T cell isolation. All participants had two doses of either the BNT162b2 or mRNA-1273 vaccine. Germline CDR1 and CDR2: LNHDA and SQIVND (reference sequence). With V trimmed by 6 bases and J by 6 bases, 7 bases remained unmatched. The CDR3 extends over 15 amino acids. Measured with immunoSEQ multiplex PCR; TCRdb has only the in-frame clones, and not every one. This sample has more than 40,000 clones, with under 85% found just once. Broader study findings: Clones of infection and vaccine origin contracted markedly late after vaccination.

The V and J genes are TRBV19 and TRBJ1-5; TRBD1 matches at 11 bases. This clonotype was sampled from a human donor who received a COVID-19 vaccine. Sequenced material: CD4+ T cells from PBMCs cultured with HCoV-OC43 spike peptides, taken after COVID-19 vaccination. Subset meaning: HCoV-OC43 spike overlapping peptide pool stimulation. CDR3 amino acids: CASSRDRGFVQPQHF. CDR3 nucleotide sequence: TGTGCCAGTAGCAGGGACAGGGGGTTTGTTCAGCCCCAGCATTTT.